Here is one T cell receptor beta chain with its context. Sequencing used immunoSEQ multiplex PCR; TCRdb keeps in-frame clones, though not all of them. The table records about 54,000 clones, just under 90% of them present only once. These data are taken from a study of T cell changes during pregnancy in multiple sclerosis. The germline gives CDR1 SGDLS, CDR2 YYNGEE. CDR3 length: 18 residues. V trimming: 0 bases; J trimming: 2 bases; junction bases outside the gene matches: 8. Sequencing used CD4+ T cells from peripheral blood mononuclear cells, obtained in the first trimester of pregnancy. The rearrangement uses TRBV9 and TRBJ2-3; the match to TRBD2 covers 11 bases. The source of this sequence is a female donor with multiple sclerosis, enrolled in a pregnancy study. The CDR3 DNA reads as TGTGCCAGCAGCGTAGCTACGGAGACTAGCGGGAACACAGATACGCAGTATTTT. This codes for CASSVATETSGNTDTQYF.